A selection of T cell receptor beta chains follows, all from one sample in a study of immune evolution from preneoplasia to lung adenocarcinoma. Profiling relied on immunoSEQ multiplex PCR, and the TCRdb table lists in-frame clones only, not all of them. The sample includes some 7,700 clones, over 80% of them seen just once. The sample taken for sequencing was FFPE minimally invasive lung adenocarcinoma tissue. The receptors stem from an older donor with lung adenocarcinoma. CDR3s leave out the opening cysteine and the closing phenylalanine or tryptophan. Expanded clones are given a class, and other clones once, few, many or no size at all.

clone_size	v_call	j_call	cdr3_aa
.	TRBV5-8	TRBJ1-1	ASSTGQGLITEAF
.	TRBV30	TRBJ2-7	AWSGDVGAYEQY
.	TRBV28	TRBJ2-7	ASSLPPSGQTTYEQY
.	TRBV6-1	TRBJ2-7	ASSVSSGREEEQY
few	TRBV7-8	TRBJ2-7	ASSLDGIEQY
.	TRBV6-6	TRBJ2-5	ASSDPGTAKETQY
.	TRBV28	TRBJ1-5	ASSRTGGRNQPQH
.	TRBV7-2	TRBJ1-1	ASSLRQGMEAF
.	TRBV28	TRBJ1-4	ATWVQGFEKLF
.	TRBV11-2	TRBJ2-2	ASSLAGTQITGELF
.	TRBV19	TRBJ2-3	ASSQGRGITDTQY
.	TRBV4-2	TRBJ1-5	ASSQDSTNQPQH
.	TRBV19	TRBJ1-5	ASSKGQGARRRQPQH
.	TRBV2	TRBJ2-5	ASGLYQETQY
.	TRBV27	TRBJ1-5	ASSSTLRGDQPQH
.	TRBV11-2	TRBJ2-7	ASSSPPGRAYEQY
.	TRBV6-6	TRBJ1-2	ASSYFGTGGGYT
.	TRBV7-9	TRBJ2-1	ASSPTSGSSYNEQF
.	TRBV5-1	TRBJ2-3	ASSWGSSTDTQY
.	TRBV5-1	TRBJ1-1	ASSLARMGQSEAF
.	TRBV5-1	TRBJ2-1	ASSLVGGSYNEQF
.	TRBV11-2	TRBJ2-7	ASSRNLGGDSYEQY
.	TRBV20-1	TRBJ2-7	SATTGDEQY
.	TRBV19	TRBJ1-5	ASSIDPTSNQPQH
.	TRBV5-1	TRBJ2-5	ASSLVRGQETQY
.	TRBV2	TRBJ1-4	ASSSTGTGGEKLF
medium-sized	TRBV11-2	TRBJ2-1	ASSVRASGRASYNEQF
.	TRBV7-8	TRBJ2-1	ASRADNEQF
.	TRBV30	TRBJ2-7	AWSPRASRAEQY
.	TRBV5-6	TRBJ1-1	ASSLRIMNTEAF
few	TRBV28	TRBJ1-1	ASSLTPGGWRAF
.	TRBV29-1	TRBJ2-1	SVAQSYNEQF
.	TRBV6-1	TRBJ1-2	ASSEGVGVSYT
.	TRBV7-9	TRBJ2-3	ASSNIAGTSGAYTDTQY
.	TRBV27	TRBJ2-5	ASSWAGGETQY
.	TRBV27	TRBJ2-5	ASSLTRGWQETQY
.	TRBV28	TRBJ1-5	ASSQSLFQPQH
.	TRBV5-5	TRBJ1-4	ASSRVRQEVKEKLF
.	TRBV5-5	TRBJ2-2	ASSLWVPVRELF
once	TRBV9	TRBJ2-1	ASSQRTTGPYNEQF
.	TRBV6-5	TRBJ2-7	ASRQGLAFEQY
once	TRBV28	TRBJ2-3	ASSLTGWGAGRNTDTQY
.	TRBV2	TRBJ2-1	ASSPEGVPGGQF
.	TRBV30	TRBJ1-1	AWRKDGKNTEAF
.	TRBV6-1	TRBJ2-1	ASSELLAGVYNEQF
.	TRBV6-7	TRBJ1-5	ASSYSPPGGGSNQPQH
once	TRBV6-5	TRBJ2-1	ASSFSGNYYNEQF
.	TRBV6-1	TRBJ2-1	ASSEARGIGEQF
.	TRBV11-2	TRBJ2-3	ASSSTGGIDTDTQY
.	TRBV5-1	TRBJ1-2	ASSHPGQSNYGYT
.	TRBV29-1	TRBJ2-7	SVESGVSEQY
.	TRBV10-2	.	ASSDPGYEQY
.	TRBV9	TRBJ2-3	ASSPRMASSTDTQY
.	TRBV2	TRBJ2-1	ASSVLTGKYNEQF
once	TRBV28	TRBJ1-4	ASSPPSWENEKLF
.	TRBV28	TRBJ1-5	ASSKQGARGQPQH
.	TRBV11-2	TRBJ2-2	ASNPGAGNTGELF
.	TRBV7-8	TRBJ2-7	ASSFPTPPYEQY
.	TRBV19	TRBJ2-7	ASSIGTGGWGDEQY